These 2 T cell receptor beta chains originate from one sample sequenced in a study of regulatory T cells in long-lasting Graves disease. Assembly of TCR beta libraries relied on iRepertoire HTBI primers together with Arm-PCR of CDR3 regions. MiXCR was run by TCRdb on the multiplex PCR reads, yielding one entry per CDR3 protein. In the table there are under 300,000 distinct CDR3 sequences, about 19% of which are singletons. The time point is: newly diagnosed GD, antithyroid drugs for less than 3 months. Researchers made the TCR library from RNA that was extracted from PBMCs. The sequences come from peripheral blood mononuclear cells (PBMCs), collected at new diagnosis, from a patient treated with antithyroid drugs. The receptors derive from a female donor with Graves disease.

At least ten counts were recorded for this clonotype. The chain is built from TRBV15 and TRBJ2-5, with 7 positions matching TRBD2. Germline CDR1 and CDR2: LNHNV and YYDKDF (reference sequence). The CDR3 is 14 residues long. V lost 1 base to trimming and J lost 5 bases; unmatched junction nucleotides: 4. The CDR3 spells CATSRVAGEETQYF. The CDR3 coding sequence is TGTGCCACCAGCAGAGTCGCGGGGGAGGAGACCCAGTACTTC.

The table lists this clonotype with a few counts. The rearrangement links TRBV5-1 to TRBJ2-1; 9 nucleotides align to TRBD1. This CDR3 has 14 residues. After removal of 6 bases from V and 4 bases from J, the junction contained 5 bases not matched to a gene. The germline V gene has CDR1 SGHRS and CDR2 YFSETQ. The CDR3 here is CASTEDRGYNEQFF. In DNA, the CDR3 is TGCGCCAGCACGGAGGACAGGGGTTACAATGAGCAGTTCTTC. Full variable domain (missing parts from reference TRBV5-1 and TRBJ2-1): KAGVTQTPRYLIKTRGQQVTLSCSPISGHRSVSWYQQTPGQGLQFLFEYFSETQRNKGNFPGRFSGRQFSNSRSEMNVSTLELGDSALYLCASTEDRGYNEQFFGPGTRLTVL.